The 3 T cell receptor beta chains given below trace back to one sample, sequenced in a study of cytomegalovirus exposure and HLA in healthy donors. The PCR employed 60 Vbeta primers together with 13 Jbeta primers. Sequencing used immunoSEQ multiplex PCR; TCRdb keeps in-frame clones, though not all of them. The sample carries 150,000 to 200,000 clones, 75% recorded once. Material: PBMCs. The source is a woman between 50 and 59 years old in good health and CMV-seropositive.

The chain links TRBV4-1 to TRBJ1-1; no clear D gene. In germline, CDR1 is MGHRA, CDR2 YSYEKL. The CDR3 is 15 residues long. The V end lost 3 bases, the J end lost 0 bases, and 11 bases lay between the germline ends. The CDR3 nucleotides are TGCGCCAGCAGCCATTCCCCTCCCTTGAACACTGAAGCTTTCTTT. This gives the protein CASSHSPPLNTEAFF.

This rearrangement joins TRBV7-8 to TRBJ1-3; D is unclear. Per the germline V gene, CDR1 is SGHVS and CDR2 is FQNEAQ. V was shortened by 3 bases and J by 4 bases, with 4 bases between the two germline ends. The CDR3 runs to 12 residues. The CDR3 loop is CASSFPGNTIYF. The DNA of the CDR3 is TGTGCCAGCAGCTTCCCAGGAAACACCATATATTTT.

The chain uses TRBV7-9 and TRBJ1-2, with a weak D call TRBD1 (5 bases). CDR1 SEHNR and CDR2 FQNEAQ come from the germline V gene (reference sequence). The CDR3 extends over 15 amino acids. Between the trimmed V and J ends, which lost 5 bases and 5 bases, there was a span of 18 bases. CDR3 DNA sequence: TGTGCCAGCAGCCCGCTGGGGGAGGGGTGGTATGGCTACACCTTC. It translates to CASSPLGEGWYGYTF.